This T cell receptor beta chain came from a study of T cells in tumors after PD-1 blockade. Study background: No patient had prior checkpoint blockade, systemic immunosuppression, or radiotherapy within 4 weeks. Mean per blood sample: roughly 100,000 templates (24,679-257,772), 36,536 unique clonotypes. Daily vismodegib 150 mg continued in a subset of anti-PD-1-treated patients. Study findings and constraints: Some novel exhausted tumor clones appeared in pre-treatment blood, suggesting peripheral recruitment.

Trimming stripped 3 bases from V and 0 bases from J, with 9 bases between. CDR1 and CDR2 from the germline V gene are KGHSH and LQKENI. CDR3 length: 14 amino acids. Some clones are missing from TCRdb's copy, which holds only in-frame ones; the method was immunoSEQ multiplex PCR. The data show 20,000 or so clones, roughly 80% seen once. This clone was counted a single time. The target antigen is unknown. Sample: PBMCs, taken after anti-PD-1 therapy. The TCR sequence derives from a human donor with advanced basal cell or squamous cell carcinoma (not recorded which). The chain joins TRBV18 to TRBJ2-7, with D possibly being TRBD1 (6 bases). The CDR3 DNA reads as TGTGCCAGCTCACCCGACAGGAGCTCCTACGAGCAGTACTTC. Translation gives CASSPDRSSYEQYF.